Listed below are T cell receptor beta chains from one sample, sequenced in a study of cytomegalovirus exposure and HLA in healthy donors. The repertoire was sequenced with immunoSEQ multiplex PCR; TCRdb's copy has only in-frame clones and lacks some. Here the sample spans roughly 30,000 clones, approximately 87% being singletons. Source material: PBMCs. All receptors come from a boy aged 10-17 years in good health and CMV-seronegative. Both conserved end residues are part of each CDR3. Fields, in order: J gene, D gene, V gene, CDR3 length, CDR3 protein. The D gene is left open where the match is weak.

J gene: TRBJ2-1; D gene: NA; V gene: TRBV4-3; CDR3 length: 16; CDR3 protein: CASSQDGPGFGNEQFF
J gene: TRBJ2-1; D gene: NA; V gene: TRBV18; CDR3 length: 13; CDR3 protein: CASSQDRTFEQFF
J gene: TRBJ2-1; D gene: NA; V gene: TRBV15; CDR3 length: 14; CDR3 protein: CATSRRLSYNEQFF
J gene: TRBJ2-1; D gene: TRBD1; V gene: TRBV19; CDR3 length: 19; CDR3 protein: CASSSDSNPQGASYNEQFF
J gene: TRBJ2-5; D gene: TRBD1; V gene: TRBV5-1; CDR3 length: 14; CDR3 protein: CASSIQGIGETQYF
J gene: TRBJ1-6; D gene: TRBD1; V gene: TRBV5-4; CDR3 length: 15; CDR3 protein: CASSFPGQGDSPLHF
J gene: TRBJ2-1; D gene: TRBD1; V gene: TRBV7-3; CDR3 length: 17; CDR3 protein: CASSPRGQGSSYNEQFF
J gene: TRBJ1-2; D gene: TRBD1; V gene: TRBV7-2; CDR3 length: 14; CDR3 protein: CASSLDRVAYGYTF
J gene: TRBJ1-3; D gene: NA; V gene: TRBV11-2; CDR3 length: 16; CDR3 protein: CASSLEATGFGNTIYF
J gene: TRBJ1-1; D gene: NA; V gene: TRBV5-1; CDR3 length: 16; CDR3 protein: CASSLWAGRSDTEAFF
J gene: TRBJ2-7; D gene: TRBD1; V gene: TRBV9; CDR3 length: 15; CDR3 protein: CASSPRDSPAYEQYF
J gene: TRBJ2-3; D gene: TRBD1; V gene: TRBV18; CDR3 length: 15; CDR3 protein: CASSRGQGSTDTQYF
J gene: TRBJ2-7; D gene: NA; V gene: TRBV5-1; CDR3 length: 13; CDR3 protein: CASSQEQVYEQYF
J gene: TRBJ2-6; D gene: NA; V gene: TRBV7-6; CDR3 length: 15; CDR3 protein: CASSPRPNGANVLTF